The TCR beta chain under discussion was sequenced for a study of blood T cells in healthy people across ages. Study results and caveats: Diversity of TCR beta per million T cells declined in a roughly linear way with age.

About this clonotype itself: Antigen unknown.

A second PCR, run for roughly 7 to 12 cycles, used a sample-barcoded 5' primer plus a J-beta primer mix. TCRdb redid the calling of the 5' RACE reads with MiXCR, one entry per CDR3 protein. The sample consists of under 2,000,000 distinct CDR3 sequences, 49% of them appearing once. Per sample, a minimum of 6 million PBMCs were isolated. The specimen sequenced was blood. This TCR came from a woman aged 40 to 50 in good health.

CDR3 in DNA: TGCGCCAGCAGCCAAGATTGGAACAGGGGACTCTATGGCTACACCTTC. Residues: CASSQDWNRGLYGYTF. The rearrangement joins TRBV4-3 to TRBJ1-2, with 7 bases matching TRBD1. Per the germline V gene, CDR1 is LGHNA and CDR2 is YSLEER. This CDR3 has 16 amino acids. J gave up 4 bases and V 0 bases, and 8 bases lay outside the gene matches.